What follows are 10 T cell receptor beta chains derived from one specimen sequenced in a study of OX40 agonist ivuxolimab in advanced cancers. Profiled with immunoSEQ multiplex PCR; TCRdb holds only in-frame clones, not every one. The table lists fewer than 70,000 clones, around four fifths of them singletons, with 2% to 2.5% in the top ten. The sample here was CD4+ or CD8+ T cells sorted from blood, taken in a trial of the OX40 agonist ivuxolimab. Receptors were obtained from an adult with an advanced solid tumor such as melanoma, head and neck, liver or kidney cancer.

This chain uses TRBV18 with TRBJ2-5; D is possibly TRBD2 (5 bases). Trimming left V 3 bases short and J 5 bases short, with 10 bases between. The CDR3 runs 13 residues. CDR1 is KGHSH and CDR2 is LQKENI in the germline V gene. The CDR3 is CASSPRGEETQYF. In nucleotides, the CDR3 is TGTGCCAGCTCACCCCGGGGAGAGGAGACCCAGTACTTC.

This rearrangement joins TRBV28 to TRBJ1-4; D might be TRBD1 (5 bases). V was trimmed by 6 bases and J by 8 bases, leaving 19 bases between them. Germline CDR1 MDHEN, CDR2 SYDVKM. The CDR3 spans 15 residues. CDR3 nucleotides: TGTGCCAGCAGGAGGGGCCCAGGGCTTGACGAAAAACTGTTTTTT. Amino acids: CASRRGPGLDEKLFF.

V is TRBV6-5 and J is TRBJ1-1; D is undetermined. The V end was cut by 5 bases, the J end by 11 bases, with 12 bases between. CDR1 and CDR2 (germline): MNHEY, SVGAGI. The CDR3 runs to 11 residues. The CDR3 loop reads CASSDRTGAFF. CDR3 nucleotides: TGTGCCAGCAGTGATCGGACGGGCGCTTTCTTT.

J is TRBJ2-3 and V is TRBV5-6, with D possibly being TRBD2 (5 bases). The ends were cut back, 4 bases at V and 5 bases at J, with 17 bases in the middle. Germline CDR1 reads SGHDT; CDR2 reads YYEEEE. The CDR3 is 15 amino acids. The CDR3 DNA follows: TGTGCCAGCAGCGCCCTGGGAACTAGTAAAGATACGCAGTATTTT. It yields the protein CASSALGTSKDTQYF. Drawing the rest from reference TRBV5-6 and TRBJ2-3, the complete variable domain is DAGVTQSPTHLIKTRGQQVTLRCSPKSGHDTVSWYQQALGQGPQFIFQYYEEEERQRGNFPDRFSGHQFPNYSSELNVNALLLGDSALYLCASSALGTSKDTQYFGPGTRLTVL.

This chain joins TRBV18 and TRBJ1-2; unclear D gene. Germline values: CDR1 KGHSH, CDR2 LQKENI. V lost 3 bases and J 7 bases, leaving 18 bases between the germline ends. This CDR3 is built from 15 residues. In DNA form, the CDR3 reads TGTGCCAGCTCACCGGGCGGTCCTCCCGCCCCTGGCTACACCTTC. It yields the protein CASSPGGPPAPGYTF.

The J gene is TRBJ1-6, the V gene TRBV27; no clear D. Germline V gives CDR1 MNHEY, CDR2 SMNVEV (reference sequence). CDR3 size: 15 residues. V dropped 2 bases and J dropped 5 bases, with 10 bases sitting between them. The CDR3 region has the DNA TGTGCCAGCAGTTTAGGGCAGGTCAATAATTCACCCCTCCACTTT. The encoded protein is CASSLGQVNNSPLHF.

The genes are TRBV4-2 and TRBJ1-2; D remains ambiguous. The CDR3 loop spans 14 amino acids. CDR1 is LGHNA and CDR2 is YNFKEQ in the germline V gene. Between the trimmed V and J ends, which lost 4 bases and 0 bases, there was a span of 9 bases. The chain's CDR3 is CASSPASSNYGYTF. The CDR3 DNA follows: TGTGCCAGCAGCCCCGCATCTTCTAACTATGGCTACACCTTC.

The gene calls are TRBV9 and TRBJ1-3; D is undetermined. The CDR3 consists of 16 residues. Trimming took 0 bases from V and 0 from J, leaving 10 bases between them. Germline loops: CDR1 SGDLS, CDR2 YYNGEE. The DNA for the CDR3 is TGTGCCAGCAGCGTAGGTATTGGGCTCTCTGGAAACACCATATATTTT. It codes for CASSVGIGLSGNTIYF.

This clone has only a few counts. The chain combines TRBV5-1 with TRBJ1-6, with 8 bases identical to TRBD1. V lost 4 bases and J lost 7; bases outside the gene matches: 10. CDR3 length: 16 residues. Germline CDR1 SGHRS, CDR2 YFSETQ. CDR3 residues: CASSPRTGGANSPLHF. CDR3 nucleotides: TGCGCCAGCAGCCCTCGCACAGGGGGAGCCAATTCACCCCTCCACTTT.

The chain joins TRBV27 to TRBJ1-6, with D maybe TRBD1 (5 bases). Trimming left V 8 bases short and J 9 bases short, with 11 bases between. Per germline, CDR1 MNHEY and CDR2 SMNVEV (reference sequence). The CDR3 is 12 amino acids. The CDR3 loop is CASRPGGSPLHF. CDR3 nucleotide sequence: TGTGCCAGCCGCCCGGGGGGTTCACCCCTCCACTTT.